This T cell receptor beta chain comes out of a study of T cell repertoires in cytomegalovirus infection. Trimming cost V 10 bases and J 3 bases; bases outside gene matches: 9. The germline CDR1 and CDR2 sequences are SNHLY and FYNNEI. The CDR3 loop spans 14 amino acids. MiXCR, applied by TCRdb to the reads, yields one record per CDR3 protein. Of about 83,000 distinct CDR3 sequences detected, about 29% appear once; the ten largest clones hold approximately 75%. This clonotype showed up just once. Antigen: not known. The rearrangement joins TRBV2 to TRBJ2-3; 8 nucleotides agree with TRBD2. This sequence was found in a human donor in good health (CMV status not recorded). Some clones in this sample may be carry-over from other donors' samples. Sequenced here: CD8+ T cells from cultured PBMCs, sampled from culture after CMV antigen stimulation. In DNA form, the CDR3 reads TGTGCCACTTACGGGAGGGGGATAACAGATACGCAGTATTTT. It translates to CATYGRGITDTQYF. The full variable domain, its missing parts supplied by reference TRBV2 and TRBJ2-3, is EPEVTQTPSHQVTQMGQEVILRCVPISNHLYFYWYRQILGQKVEFLVSFYNNEISEKSEIFDDQFSVERPDGSNFTLKIRSTKLEDSAMYFCATYGRGITDTQYFGPGTRLTVL.